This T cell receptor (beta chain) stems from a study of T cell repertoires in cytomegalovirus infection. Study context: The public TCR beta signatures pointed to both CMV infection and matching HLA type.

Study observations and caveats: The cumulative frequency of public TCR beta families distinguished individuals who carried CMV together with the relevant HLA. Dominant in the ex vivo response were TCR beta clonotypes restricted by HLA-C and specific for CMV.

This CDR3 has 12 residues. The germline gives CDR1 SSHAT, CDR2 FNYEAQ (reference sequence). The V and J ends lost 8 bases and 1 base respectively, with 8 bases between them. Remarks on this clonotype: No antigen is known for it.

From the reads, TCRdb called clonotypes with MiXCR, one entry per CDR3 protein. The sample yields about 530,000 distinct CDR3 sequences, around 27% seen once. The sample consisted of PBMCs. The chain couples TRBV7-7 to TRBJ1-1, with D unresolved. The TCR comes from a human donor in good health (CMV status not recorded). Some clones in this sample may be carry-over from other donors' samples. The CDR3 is CASGRGNTEAFF. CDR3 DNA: TGTGCCAGCGGCCGGGGGAACACTGAAGCTTTCTTT.